This is a list of T cell receptor beta chains from one sample in a study of T cell repertoires in cytomegalovirus infection. Antigen specificity for these receptors is unknown. TCRdb called the reads again in MiXCR, with one record for every CDR3 protein. The sample holds tens of thousands of distinct CDR3 sequences, about 20% seen once. Source: CD8+ T cells from cultured PBMCs, taken from culture after CMV antigen stimulation. These receptors originate from a human donor in good health (CMV status not recorded). Some clones in this sample may be carry-over from other donors' samples. CDR3s include the opening cysteine and the closing phenylalanine or tryptophan. Each record gives: D gene, V gene, J gene, clone size, CDR3 DNA, CDR3 protein. The D gene is left open where the match is weak. Clone size is given for some rows only: seen once, a few or many times, or a class if the clone is expanded.

D gene: -
V gene: TRBV19
J gene: TRBJ1-1
clone size: -
CDR3 DNA: TGTGCCAGTAGTATTACGGATTACACTGAAGCTTTCTTT
CDR3 protein: CASSITDYTEAFF

D gene: -
V gene: TRBV12-5
J gene: TRBJ2-5
clone size: -
CDR3 DNA: TGTGCTAGTGGTTCTATTCGAGAGACCCAGTACTTC
CDR3 protein: CASGSIRETQYF

D gene: -
V gene: TRBV7-9
J gene: TRBJ2-2
clone size: -
CDR3 DNA: TGTGCCAGCAGCTTCACGTCCGGGGAGCTGTTTTTT
CDR3 protein: CASSFTSGELFF

D gene: TRBD1
V gene: TRBV27
J gene: TRBJ1-2
clone size: -
CDR3 DNA: TGTGCCAGCAGTGGAACACGGGACAGGGGGCCCTATGGCTACACCTTC
CDR3 protein: CASSGTRDRGPYGYTF

D gene: TRBD2
V gene: TRBV6-6
J gene: TRBJ2-7
clone size: -
CDR3 DNA: TGTGCCAGCGAATCGGGGGGAAGAGGGACTTACGAGCAGTACTTC
CDR3 protein: CASESGGRGTYEQYF

D gene: -
V gene: TRBV7-2
J gene: TRBJ2-7
clone size: few
CDR3 DNA: TGTGCCAGCAGCCTGTGGAGGGGGCCTGCCTACGAGCAGTACTTC
CDR3 protein: CASSLWRGPAYEQYF

D gene: -
V gene: TRBV7-6
J gene: TRBJ2-3
clone size: -
CDR3 DNA: TGTGCCAGCAGCTTTATTTCTTCGAACACAGATACGCAGTATTTT
CDR3 protein: CASSFISSNTDTQYF

D gene: TRBD2
V gene: TRBV6-4
J gene: TRBJ2-3
clone size: few
CDR3 DNA: TGTGCCAGCAGTGATCCGACTAGCGGGAGCGTCTCTACGCAGTATTTT
CDR3 protein: CASSDPTSGSVSTQYF

D gene: -
V gene: TRBV6-2/TRBV6-3
J gene: TRBJ1-1
clone size: few
CDR3 DNA: TGTGCCAGCAGTTACTTCCTTTACACTGAAGCTTTCTTT
CDR3 protein: CASSYFLYTEAFF

D gene: TRBD2
V gene: TRBV29-1
J gene: TRBJ2-4
clone size: -
CDR3 DNA: TGCAGCGTTGTCCAGGCGGGAGGTCCGCACATTCAGTACTTC
CDR3 protein: CSVVQAGGPHIQYF

D gene: TRBD2
V gene: TRBV27
J gene: TRBJ2-5
clone size: -
CDR3 DNA: TGTGCCAGCAGTAGAAGCGGGGGCAACCACCAAGAGACCCAGTACTTC
CDR3 protein: CASSRSGGNHQETQYF

D gene: -
V gene: TRBV7-1
J gene: TRBJ2-1
clone size: -
CDR3 DNA: TGTGCCAGCAGCCCTGGACTCAGCAATGAGCAGTTCTTC
CDR3 protein: CASSPGLSNEQFF

D gene: TRBD1
V gene: TRBV7-8
J gene: TRBJ1-1
clone size: -
CDR3 DNA: TGTGCCAGCAGCTTAGCTCGGGACAGGGGCGCAGGCACTGAAGCTTTCTTT
CDR3 protein: CASSLARDRGAGTEAFF

D gene: -
V gene: TRBV7-2
J gene: TRBJ2-3
clone size: many
CDR3 DNA: TGTGCCAGCAGCTTAGAGGGGAGCACAGATACGCAGTATTTT
CDR3 protein: CASSLEGSTDTQYF

D gene: -
V gene: TRBV25-1
J gene: TRBJ1-5
clone size: -
CDR3 DNA: TGTGCCAGCAGTGAACCCCAGAACCAGCCCCAGCATTTT
CDR3 protein: CASSEPQNQPQHF

D gene: -
V gene: TRBV28
J gene: TRBJ2-2
clone size: few
CDR3 DNA: TGTGCCAGCTGGGGCTCTGGGTCGGGTGGGCATCGGAACACCGGGGAGCTGTTTTTT
CDR3 protein: CASWGSGSGGHRNTGELFF

D gene: -
V gene: TRBV6-5
J gene: TRBJ1-6
clone size: -
CDR3 DNA: TGTGCCAGCAGTTACGGGGACGTCGGTTCACCCCTCCACTTT
CDR3 protein: CASSYGDVGSPLHF

D gene: -
V gene: TRBV15
J gene: TRBJ2-2
clone size: -
CDR3 DNA: TGTGCCACCAGCAGAGATCGGGGGTCGACCGGGGAGCTGCTTTTT
CDR3 protein: CATSRDRGSTGELLF

D gene: -
V gene: TRBV7-2
J gene: TRBJ2-5
clone size: many
CDR3 DNA: TGTGCCAGCAGCGAATCTCTGGGACGACAAGAGACCCAGTACTTC
CDR3 protein: CASSESLGRQETQYF

D gene: TRBD2
V gene: TRBV7-2
J gene: TRBJ2-7
clone size: -
CDR3 DNA: TGTGCCAGCAGCTTACCGATCCCCCTTAGGACTAGCGGGAGTCTTTCCTACGAGCAGTACTTC
CDR3 protein: CASSLPIPLRTSGSLSYEQYF

D gene: -
V gene: TRBV6-2/TRBV6-3
J gene: TRBJ1-2
clone size: once
CDR3 DNA: TGTGCCAGCAGTTATGTTGGACTCCTAGCGGATGGCTACACCTTC
CDR3 protein: CASSYVGLLADGYTF

D gene: TRBD1
V gene: TRBV7-2
J gene: TRBJ1-2
clone size: few
CDR3 DNA: TGTGCCAGCAGCTTGGGACAGGGGGGAGGCTACACCTTC
CDR3 protein: CASSLGQGGGYTF

D gene: TRBD1
V gene: TRBV7-8
J gene: TRBJ2-2
clone size: many
CDR3 DNA: TGTGCCAGCAGCTCCCTGTCGGGACAGGGACCATACACCGGGGAGCTGTTTTTT
CDR3 protein: CASSSLSGQGPYTGELFF

D gene: -
V gene: TRBV6-2/TRBV6-3
J gene: TRBJ1-5
clone size: few
CDR3 DNA: TGTGCCAGCACCGAGGGAGGGGGTAGCCAGCCCCAGCATTTT
CDR3 protein: CASTEGGGSQPQHF

D gene: TRBD2
V gene: TRBV20-1
J gene: TRBJ2-3
clone size: few
CDR3 DNA: TGCAGTGCTAGGTGGGCGGGAGTGAGTACAGATACGCAGTATTTT
CDR3 protein: CSARWAGVSTDTQYF

D gene: TRBD2
V gene: TRBV20-1
J gene: TRBJ2-3
clone size: few
CDR3 DNA: TGCAGTGCTAGAGGGCTAGTCGGGACTAGCGGGCAGTACACAGATACGCAGTATTTT
CDR3 protein: CSARGLVGTSGQYTDTQYF

D gene: -
V gene: TRBV14
J gene: TRBJ1-1
clone size: few
CDR3 DNA: TGTGCCAGCAGCCAAATTTTCGGGGGGGCTTTCTTT
CDR3 protein: CASSQIFGGAFF

D gene: TRBD1
V gene: TRBV7-9
J gene: TRBJ2-1
clone size: many
CDR3 DNA: TGTGCCAGCAGCTCATCGGACAGGGGGCTAAGGGATGAGCAGTTCTTC
CDR3 protein: CASSSSDRGLRDEQFF

D gene: TRBD2
V gene: TRBV27
J gene: TRBJ2-3
clone size: -
CDR3 DNA: TGTGCCAGCAGTATACTAGCGGGGGGCCCAGATACGCAGTATTTT
CDR3 protein: CASSILAGGPDTQYF

D gene: -
V gene: TRBV7-2
J gene: TRBJ2-1
clone size: -
CDR3 DNA: TGTGCCAGCAGCTTAGCAAGCCCTACCCTCAATGAGCAGTTCTTC
CDR3 protein: CASSLASPTLNEQFF